The 3 T cell receptor beta chains below were found in one sample sequenced in a study of shared clonotypes between healthy human individuals. Data came from immunoSEQ multiplex PCR; TCRdb stores just in-frame clones and leaves some out. Counted here are over a million clones, roughly 96% occurring once; the ten biggest clones make up roughly 1.1%. The material sequenced was naive CD4+ T cells sorted from blood. Subset: CD45RA+ positively selected. The receptors were gathered from a man between 25 and 39 years old in good health.

In nucleotides, the CDR3 is TGTGCCAGCAGCTTCGCTCGACAGGGCGAGCAGTACTTC. Amino acid sequence: CASSFARQGEQYF. This chain joins TRBV11-2 and TRBJ2-7, with TRBD1 matching 7 bases. This CDR3 has 13 amino acids. Germline V gene sequence: CDR1 SGHAT, CDR2 FQNNGV. V shed 3 bases and J 6 bases; nucleotides not matched to a gene: 5.

The chain employs TRBV4-1 and TRBJ2-7, with TRBD2 identical over 14 bases. V shed 4 bases and J 2 bases; nucleotides not matched to a gene: 10. The CDR3 runs to 18 residues. Germline V CDR1 and CDR2: MGHRA, YSYEKL. CDR3 DNA sequence: TGCGCCAGCAGCCCTCGGGGACTAGCGGGAGTGTTAACCTACGAGCAGTACTTC. This gives the protein CASSPRGLAGVLTYEQYF.

The rearrangement links TRBV5-4 to TRBJ1-2; D is uncertain. This CDR3 spans 15 amino acids. Trimming cost V 4 bases and J 1 base, with 14 bases left between them. Germline CDR1 reads SGHNT; CDR2 reads YYREEE (reference sequence). CDR3 coding DNA: TGTGCCAGCAGCCAGCCCCGACCTGGTAACTATGGCTACACCTTC. This codes for CASSQPRPGNYGYTF.